These T cell receptor beta chains were read from a single sample in a study of Ad26.COV2.S vaccination and SARS-CoV-2 variants. TCRdb's copy holds only in-frame clones and misses some; the assay was immunoSEQ multiplex PCR. The sample lists some 460,000 clones; 80% to 90% were seen once. The input for sequencing was peripheral blood, taken in a trial of Ad26.COV2.S vaccine versus placebo. The receptors were sampled from a person aged 18 to 59 who received the Ad26.COV2.S COVID-19 vaccine or a placebo. The CDR3 runs from the conserved cysteine through the conserved F or W. A D gene is named only where the DNA matches it firmly. A row's size may be missing; if present it is once, few, many or a size class.

V: TRBV18
J: TRBJ2-7
D: TRBD1
size: .
DNA: TGTGCCAGCTCACTGACAGGGCAACACTACGAGCAGTACTTC
CDR3: CASSLTGQHYEQYF

V: TRBV4-1
J: TRBJ1-2
D: .
size: .
DNA: TGCGCCAGCAGCCATCCCAAGTCAGGGACACCGGGGTATGGCTACACCTTC
CDR3: CASSHPKSGTPGYGYTF

V: TRBV28
J: TRBJ1-2
D: .
size: .
DNA: TGTGCCAGCAAAACGGGAGAGTATGGCTATGGCTACACCTTC
CDR3: CASKTGEYGYGYTF

V: TRBV4-1
J: TRBJ2-1
D: .
size: .
DNA: TGCGCCAGCAGCCAAGTCGTATTAACCAGTGAGCAGTTCTTC
CDR3: CASSQVVLTSEQFF

V: TRBV30
J: TRBJ1-3
D: .
size: .
DNA: TGTGCCTGGAGTATGGGAAACACCATATATTTT
CDR3: CAWSMGNTIYF

V: TRBV11-2
J: TRBJ2-7
D: .
size: .
DNA: TGTGCCAGCAGCCTAGGGAGGCGGGGCTCCTACGAGCAGTACTTC
CDR3: CASSLGRRGSYEQYF

V: TRBV6-5
J: TRBJ2-7
D: TRBD2
size: once
DNA: TGTGCCAGCAGTTACTCTGTGCGGGGGGCCTACGAGCAGTACTTC
CDR3: CASSYSVRGAYEQYF

V: TRBV14
J: TRBJ2-5
D: .
size: .
DNA: TGTGCCAGCAGCCGAAACCAGAGAGAGACCCAGTACTTC
CDR3: CASSRNQRETQYF

V: TRBV11-2
J: TRBJ2-1
D: TRBD1
size: .
DNA: TGTGCCAGCAGTCCAGGGACAGGGAGATACAATGAGCAGTTCTTC
CDR3: CASSPGTGRYNEQFF

V: TRBV7-9
J: TRBJ2-3
D: .
size: .
DNA: TGTGCCAGCAGCCCTCTAGATACGCAGTATTTT
CDR3: CASSPLDTQYF

V: TRBV6-5
J: TRBJ2-7
D: TRBD1
size: .
DNA: TGTGCCAGCAGTTACATGGGACAGGGGTCCGACGAGCAGTACTTC
CDR3: CASSYMGQGSDEQYF

V: TRBV28
J: TRBJ1-1
D: .
size: .
DNA: TGTGCCAGCAGGGGTTCGGGGGGCAGGGGAAACACTGAAGCTTTCTTT
CDR3: CASRGSGGRGNTEAFF

V: TRBV27
J: TRBJ1-4
D: .
size: .
DNA: TGTGCCAGCAGTTGGGACCCGAGAGAAAAACTGTTTTTT
CDR3: CASSWDPREKLFF

V: TRBV5-1
J: TRBJ1-1
D: .
size: .
DNA: TGCGCCAGCAGCTTTGGGGCAGTGAACACTGAAGCTTTCTTT
CDR3: CASSFGAVNTEAFF

V: TRBV6-2/TRBV6-3
J: TRBJ2-3
D: TRBD2
size: .
DNA: TGTGCCAGCAGCCCCGACCTGACTAGCAATACGCAGTATTTT
CDR3: CASSPDLTSNTQYF

V: TRBV6-5
J: TRBJ2-1
D: .
size: .
DNA: TGTGCCATTAGCCGGGTAAGCTCCTACAATGAGCAGTTCTTC
CDR3: CAISRVSSYNEQFF

V: TRBV4-1
J: TRBJ2-1
D: TRBD2
size: .
DNA: TGCGCCAGCAGCCAAGCACGCGGGAGCGAATACAATGAGCAGTTCTTC
CDR3: CASSQARGSEYNEQFF

V: TRBV6-6
J: TRBJ1-4
D: .
size: .
DNA: TGTGCCAGCAGGGGGAACGGGCGAAGCGAAAAACTGTTTTTT
CDR3: CASRGNGRSEKLFF

V: TRBV5-4
J: TRBJ2-5
D: .
size: .
DNA: TGTGCCAGCAGCTCTCCCACAGGGAAAGAGACCCAGTACTTC
CDR3: CASSSPTGKETQYF

V: TRBV14
J: TRBJ2-7
D: TRBD2
size: .
DNA: TGTGCCAGCAGCCAAGAAGTAGCGGGAGCCCACGAGCAGTACTTC
CDR3: CASSQEVAGAHEQYF

V: TRBV19
J: TRBJ2-2
D: .
size: .
DNA: TGTGCCAGTAGTATCCGCAGGGCGGGCACCGGGGAGCTGTTTTTT
CDR3: CASSIRRAGTGELFF

V: TRBV5-6
J: TRBJ1-2
D: .
size: .
DNA: TGTGCCAGCAGCTCGACAGGTGGCTACACCTTC
CDR3: CASSSTGGYTF

V: TRBV15
J: TRBJ2-5
D: TRBD2
size: .
DNA: TGTGCCACCAGCAGAGATCTGGGGATCGCGGCTAGCGGGAGTGCGGACCAAGAGACCCAGTACTTC
CDR3: CATSRDLGIAASGSADQETQYF

V: TRBV27
J: TRBJ1-2
D: .
size: .
DNA: TGTGCCAGCAGTTTATTGTATTCGGGGACTCGCTCCCTCTATGGCTACACCTTC
CDR3: CASSLLYSGTRSLYGYTF

V: TRBV15
J: TRBJ1-6
D: .
size: .
DNA: TGTGCCACCAGCAGTTATCTAGGTTATAATTCACCCCTCCACTTT
CDR3: CATSSYLGYNSPLHF

V: TRBV19
J: TRBJ2-1
D: .
size: .
DNA: TGTGCCAGTAGTATTACAGGGGAGGGCAATGAGCAGTTCTTC
CDR3: CASSITGEGNEQFF

V: TRBV11-2
J: TRBJ2-6
D: .
size: .
DNA: TGTGCCAGCAGCTTAGAGAGCCGTTTCTTCTCTGGGGCCAACGTCCTGACTTTC
CDR3: CASSLESRFFSGANVLTF